This T cell receptor beta chain originates from a study of monozygotic twins with inflammatory bowel disease. Remarks on this clonotype: Its antigen remains unidentified.

General study results and limits: IBD patients shared fewer clonotypes with other individuals than healthy twins, especially patients with disease activity signs.

From germline, CDR1 is MNHEY and CDR2 SVGAGI. The CDR3 is 15 amino acids. The UMIs contained a 6-nucleotide sample barcode. They were added by template switching during cDNA synthesis. Reanalyzing the 5' RACE reads, TCRdb keeps one entry per CDR3 protein, without DNA. This listing includes under 200,000 distinct CDR3 sequences. This TCR came from a human donor with ulcerative colitis or Crohn's disease, or a healthy co-twin of an affected twin (not recorded which). The sample consisted of blood. This chain connects TRBV6-5 to TRBJ2-5. The CDR3 here is CASSTRDGNKETQYF.